The next 22 T cell receptor beta chains were all read from a single sample in a study of blood T cell repertoires in COVID-19. Assay: immunoSEQ multiplex PCR; the TCRdb copy retains only in-frame clones and omits some. The sample comprises tens of thousands of clones, just over 85% of which are singletons, and around 2% rests with the top ten. Sequences were obtained from peripheral blood. The source of these receptors is a woman of 80 years or more with active or convalescent COVID-19.

The chain uses TRBV4-3 and TRBJ1-2; D may be TRBD1 (6 bases). The germline V and J ends were trimmed by 0 bases and 4 bases, with 18 bases remaining between them. From germline, CDR1 is LGHNA and CDR2 YSLEER. The CDR3 has 17 amino acids. CDR3 DNA sequence: TGCGCCAGCAGCCAAGAAGTCGCTAGAGGGGGAAGCTATGGCTACACCTTC. Its translation: CASSQEVARGGSYGYTF.

The chain carries TRBV10-3 and TRBJ2-3; D is undetermined. Germline assignment: CDR1 ENHRY and CDR2 SYGVKD. This CDR3 spans 15 amino acids. V was clipped by 2 bases and J by 1 base, with 10 bases between them. The CDR3 coding sequence is TGTGCCATCAGTGAGGAGGAAGTCCGCACAGATACGCAGTATTTT. This translates into CAISEEEVRTDTQYF.

The chain joins TRBV15 to TRBJ2-3; TRBD2 matches 7 bases. Germline V CDR1 and CDR2: LNHNV, YYDKDF (reference sequence). Germline trimming cut 3 bases from V and 0 bases from J; bases unmatched to any gene: 6. This CDR3 is built from 16 residues. The CDR3: CATSSNLGGSTDTQYF. In nucleotides, the CDR3 is TGTGCCACCAGCAGCAACCTGGGGGGGAGCACAGATACGCAGTATTTT.

The V call is TRBV7-9, the J call TRBJ1-4, with a weak D call TRBD1 (5 bases). This CDR3 comprises 15 residues. The V end lost 5 bases, the J end lost 8 bases, and 18 bases lay between the germline ends. Germline values: CDR1 SEHNR, CDR2 FQNEAQ (reference sequence). The CDR3 loop reads CASSEGTRAAEKLFF. CDR3 bases: TGTGCCAGCAGCGAGGGGACTCGGGCGGCCGAAAAACTGTTTTTT. The variable domain in full, completed from reference TRBV7-9 and TRBJ1-4, reads DTGVSQNPRHKITKRGQNVTFRCDPISEHNRLYWYRQTLGQGPEFLTYFQNEAQLEKSRLLSDRFSAERPKGSFSTLEIQRTEQGDSAMYLCASSEGTRAAEKLFFGSGTQLSVL.

The chain employs TRBV3-1 (or the pseudogene TRBV3-2) and TRBJ1-1; TRBD1 might be the D (5 bases). The V gene's germline CDR1 is LGHDT and CDR2 YNNKEL (reference sequence). V lost 4 bases and J 5 bases, leaving 11 bases between the germline ends. The CDR3 is 13 residues long. The CDR3 sequence: CASSPQGRTEAFF. The CDR3 nucleotides read TGTGCCAGCAGCCCCCAGGGAAGGACTGAAGCTTTCTTT.

The CDR3 bases are TGTGCCAGCAGCGTAGTTGGAGGCGAAGTTACGCAGTATTTT. Amino acid sequence: CASSVVGGEVTQYF. The chain is built from TRBV9 and TRBJ2-3, with a weak D call TRBD2 (5 bases). Germline V gene sequence: CDR1 SGDLS, CDR2 YYNGEE. CDR3 length equals 14 residues. Trimming removed 0 bases from V and 8 bases from J, with 13 bases in between.

The chain has TRBV5-1 and TRBJ2-3, with no clear D. This CDR3 has 13 residues. From germline, CDR1 is SGHRS and CDR2 YFSETQ. The ends were cut back, 4 bases at V and 5 bases at J, with 11 bases in the middle. Written as DNA, the CDR3 is TGCGCCAGCAGCCGGTCGCGGCTAGATACGCAGTATTTT. Amino acids: CASSRSRLDTQYF.

This chain links TRBV30 with TRBJ1-5; unclear D gene. V gave up 1 base and J gave up 6 bases, with 16 bases separating them. The CDR3 has 15 amino acids. Germline V lookup: CDR1 GTSNPN, CDR2 SVGIG (reference sequence). CDR3 residues: CAWSGVSVAGQPQHF. CDR3 sequence (DNA): TGTGCCTGGAGTGGAGTTTCGGTCGCGGGTCAGCCCCAGCATTTT.

This rearrangement joins TRBV12-1 to TRBJ2-2; TRBD1 reflects the table's D call only, with no check against the DNA. TRBV12-1 is a pseudogene locus. The CDR3 sequence is 14 residues long. The CDR3 protein is CASSTVGAGGELFF. In nucleotides, the CDR3 is TGTGCCAGCAGCACGGTGGGGGCCGGCGGGGAGCTGTTTTTT.

The V gene is TRBV24-1, the J gene TRBJ2-5, with TRBD2 matching 11 bases. The V and J ends lost 5 bases and 1 base, in that order; junction bases with no gene match: 2. The CDR3 consists of 15 residues. The germline V gene has CDR1 KGHDR and CDR2 SFDVKD. The DNA of the CDR3 is TGTGCCACCAGTGGGACTAGCGGGCTCCAAGAGACCCAGTACTTC. It is translated as CATSGTSGLQETQYF.

The chain uses TRBV5-1 and TRBJ1-1; 9 bases are a match to TRBD1. V was pared by 0 bases and J by 11 bases, with 8 bases of the junction left unmatched. The CDR3 sequence is 14 residues long. In germline, CDR1 is SGHRS, CDR2 YFSETQ. In nucleotides, the CDR3 is TGCGCCAGCAGCTTGGGGGGACAGGGATCCGCTGCTTTCTTT. As protein: CASSLGGQGSAAFF. The full variable domain, its missing parts supplied by reference TRBV5-1 and TRBJ1-1, is KAGVTQTPRYLIKTRGQQVTLSCSPISGHRSVSWYQQTPGQGLQFLFEYFSETQRNKGNFPGRFSGRQFSNSRSEMNVSTLELGDSALYLCASSLGGQGSAAFFGQGTRLTVV.

V is TRBV3-1 (or the pseudogene TRBV3-2) and J is TRBJ2-1; 13 nucleotides agree with TRBD2. The CDR3 runs to 16 residues. The germline CDR1 and CDR2 sequences are LGHDT and YNNKEL (reference sequence). The trim removed 0 bases at V and 8 bases at J, leaving 4 bases unmatched. The CDR3 protein is CASSQDWTSGGYEQFF. The CDR3 bases are TGTGCCAGCAGCCAAGATTGGACTAGCGGGGGCTATGAGCAGTTCTTC.

J is TRBJ2-3 and V is TRBV11-2; TRBD1 matches at 8 bases. V dropped 5 bases and J dropped 4; count of bases not matched to a gene: 5. Germline CDR1 is SGHAT and CDR2 is FQNNGV. CDR3 size: 14 residues. The CDR3 nucleotides are TGTGCCAGCAGCGACCGACAGGGGTCAGATACGCAGTATTTT. Its protein product is CASSDRQGSDTQYF.

V is TRBV11-3 and J is TRBJ1-4, with D perhaps TRBD1 (6 bases). The germline V and J ends were trimmed by 5 bases and 8 bases, with 18 bases remaining between them. The CDR3 extends over 15 amino acids. CDR1 is SGHNT and CDR2 is YENEEA in the germline V gene. The CDR3 loop is CASSQPGARGEKLFF. The CDR3 DNA reads TGTGCCAGCAGCCAACCAGGGGCCAGGGGCGAAAAACTGTTTTTT.

The genes are TRBV2 and TRBJ2-2, with D possibly matching TRBD2 (5 bases). This CDR3 region has 15 residues. Germline-derived CDR1 and CDR2 are SNHLY and FYNNEI. V was clipped by 2 bases and J by 4 bases, with 11 bases between them. CDR3 sequence (DNA): TGTGCCAGCAGTGAACAGCGGTCGGGCACCGGGGAGCTGTTTTTT. This encodes CASSEQRSGTGELFF.

V is TRBV18 and J is TRBJ2-7; TRBD1 is a possible D gene (7 bases). V shed 0 bases and J shed 5 bases, with 14 bases lying between them. CDR3 size: 15 residues. CDR1 and CDR2 (germline): KGHSH, LQKENI. CDR3 loop: CASSPPYSGGNEQYF. As DNA, the CDR3 is TGTGCCAGCTCACCACCATATTCAGGGGGGAACGAGCAGTACTTC.

The table lists this clone with a few counts. The chain combines TRBV24-1 with TRBJ2-1; D is perhaps TRBD2 (6 bases). Germline CDR1 and CDR2: KGHDR and SFDVKD. The V end was cut by 12 bases, the J end by 0 bases, with 14 bases between. This CDR3 has 14 amino acids. CDR3 loop: CAAARRDSYNEQFF. The CDR3 nucleotides read TGTGCCGCCGCCCGGCGGGACTCCTACAATGAGCAGTTCTTC.

The genes are TRBV7-2 and TRBJ1-2; 11 bases are a match to TRBD1. The CDR3 is 14 amino acids. V lost 4 bases, J lost 7 bases, and 5 bases stayed unmatched. In germline, CDR1 is SGHTA, CDR2 FQGNSA. CDR3 protein: CASSSDRGLFGYTF. In nucleotides, the CDR3 is TGTGCCAGCAGCTCGGACAGGGGGCTGTTTGGCTACACCTTC. Supplemented by reference TRBV7-2 and TRBJ1-2, the full variable domain reads GAGVSQSPSNKVTEKGKDVELRCDPISGHTALYWYRQSLGQGLEFLIYFQGNSAPDKSGLPSDRFSAERTGGSVSTLTIQRTQQEDSAVYLCASSSDRGLFGYTFGSGTRLTVV.

The V and J genes are TRBV15 and TRBJ2-7, with 9 bases matching TRBD1. The CDR3 length is 15 residues. Germline CDR1 LNHNV, CDR2 YYDKDF (reference sequence). V trimming: 0 bases; J trimming: 3 bases; junction bases outside the gene matches: 3. The CDR3 reads CATSRDLGQGYEQYF. CDR3 nucleotide sequence: TGTGCCACCAGCAGAGATCTGGGACAGGGCTACGAGCAGTACTTC.

The chain carries TRBV24-1 and TRBJ2-5; tentative D call: TRBD2 (6 bases). This CDR3 is 13 amino acids long. Per the germline V gene, CDR1 is KGHDR and CDR2 is SFDVKD. Trimming stripped 9 bases from V and 2 bases from J, with 12 bases between. The CDR3 nucleotides read TGTGCCACCTGGGAGGCAGGGCAAGAGACCCAGTACTTC. Translating gives CATWEAGQETQYF.

The rearrangement joins TRBV6-6 to TRBJ1-3; D is ambiguous. The CDR3 runs to 14 residues. Trimming removed 2 bases at V and 4 bases at J, with 9 bases between. Per germline, CDR1 MNHNY and CDR2 SVGAGI (reference sequence). The CDR3 DNA follows: TGTGCCAGCAGTTACACCCGGGAGGGAAACACCATATATTTT. Protein: CASSYTREGNTIYF.

This chain uses TRBV2 with TRBJ2-1; 10 bases align to TRBD2. Germline CDR1 is SNHLY and CDR2 is FYNNEI. Unmatched junction bases numbered 4, after V lost 6 bases and J lost 5 bases. CDR3 length: 14 amino acids. The CDR3 is CASRSGLANNEQFF. CDR3 nucleotide sequence: TGTGCCAGCAGGTCGGGACTAGCGAACAATGAGCAGTTCTTC.